This T cell receptor beta chain came from a study of control samples from healthy donors and cancer patients. CDR3 length equals 15 residues. V lost 6 bases and J lost 4; bases outside the gene matches: 7. Germline-derived CDR1 and CDR2 are SNHLY and FYNNEI. Profiled with immunoSEQ multiplex PCR; TCRdb holds only in-frame clones, not every one. The data show about 170,000 clones, approximately 90% seen once. The chain joins TRBV2 to TRBJ2-2; 8 nucleotides align to TRBD2. The sequence derives from a young man in good health. The sequencing input was blood. Written as DNA, the CDR3 is TGTGCCAGCAGACCCCCGGGGGGGCTCACCGGGGAGCTGTTTTTT. Protein sequence: CASRPPGGLTGELFF.